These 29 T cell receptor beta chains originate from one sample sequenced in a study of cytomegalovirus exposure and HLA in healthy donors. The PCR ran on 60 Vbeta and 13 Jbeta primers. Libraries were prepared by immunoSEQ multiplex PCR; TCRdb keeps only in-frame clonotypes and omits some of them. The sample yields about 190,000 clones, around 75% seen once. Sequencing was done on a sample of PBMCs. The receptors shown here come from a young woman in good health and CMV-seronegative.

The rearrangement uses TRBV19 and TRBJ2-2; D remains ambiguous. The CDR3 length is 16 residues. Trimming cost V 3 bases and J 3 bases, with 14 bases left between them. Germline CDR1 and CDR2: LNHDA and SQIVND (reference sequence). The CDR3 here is CASSMAWAVYTGELFF. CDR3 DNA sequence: TGTGCCAGTAGTATGGCGTGGGCAGTATACACCGGGGAGCTGTTTTTT.

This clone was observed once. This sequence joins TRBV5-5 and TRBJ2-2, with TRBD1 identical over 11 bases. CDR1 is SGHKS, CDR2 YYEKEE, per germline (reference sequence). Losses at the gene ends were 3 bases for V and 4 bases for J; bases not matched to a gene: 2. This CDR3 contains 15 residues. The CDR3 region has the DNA TGTGCCAGCAGCTGGGGGACAGGGGGCACCGGGGAGCTGTTTTTT. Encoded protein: CASSWGTGGTGELFF.

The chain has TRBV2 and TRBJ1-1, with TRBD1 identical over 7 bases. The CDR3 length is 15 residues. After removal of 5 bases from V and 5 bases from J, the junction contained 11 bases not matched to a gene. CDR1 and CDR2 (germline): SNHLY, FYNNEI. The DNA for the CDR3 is TGTGCCAGCAGTCACCCCAGGGGGGCGCGGACTGAAGCTTTCTTT. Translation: CASSHPRGARTEAFF.

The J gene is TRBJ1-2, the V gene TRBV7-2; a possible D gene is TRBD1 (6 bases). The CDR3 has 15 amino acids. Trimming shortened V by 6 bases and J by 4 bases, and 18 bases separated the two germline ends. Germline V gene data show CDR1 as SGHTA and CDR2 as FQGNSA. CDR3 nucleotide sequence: TGTGCCAGCAGTCGGGGGAGGGCAGGGGCCTATGGCTACACCTTC. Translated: CASSRGRAGAYGYTF.

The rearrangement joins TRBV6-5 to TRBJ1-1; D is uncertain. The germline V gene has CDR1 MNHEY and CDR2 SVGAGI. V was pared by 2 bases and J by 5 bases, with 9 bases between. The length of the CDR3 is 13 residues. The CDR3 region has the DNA TGTGCCAGCAGTTACGCTGGGAGAACTGAAGCTTTCTTT. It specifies CASSYAGRTEAFF.

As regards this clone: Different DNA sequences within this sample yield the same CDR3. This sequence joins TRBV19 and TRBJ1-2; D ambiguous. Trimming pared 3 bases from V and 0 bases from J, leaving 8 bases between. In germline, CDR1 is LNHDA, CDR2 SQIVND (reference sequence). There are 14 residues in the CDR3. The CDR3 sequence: CASSMGRTNYGYTF. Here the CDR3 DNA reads TGTGCCAGTAGTATGGGCAGAACTAACTATGGCTACACCTTC. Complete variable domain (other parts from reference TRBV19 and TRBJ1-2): DGGITQSPKYLFRKEGQNVTLSCEQNLNHDAMYWYRQDPGQGLRLIYYSQIVNDFQKGDIAEGYSVSREKKESFPLTVTSAQKNPTAFYLCASSMGRTNYGYTFGSGTRLTVV.

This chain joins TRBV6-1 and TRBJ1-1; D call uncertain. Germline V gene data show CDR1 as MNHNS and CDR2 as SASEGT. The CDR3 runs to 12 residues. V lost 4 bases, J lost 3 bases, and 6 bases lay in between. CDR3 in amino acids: CASSAQYTEAFF. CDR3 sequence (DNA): TGTGCCAGCAGTGCTCAGTACACTGAAGCTTTCTTT.

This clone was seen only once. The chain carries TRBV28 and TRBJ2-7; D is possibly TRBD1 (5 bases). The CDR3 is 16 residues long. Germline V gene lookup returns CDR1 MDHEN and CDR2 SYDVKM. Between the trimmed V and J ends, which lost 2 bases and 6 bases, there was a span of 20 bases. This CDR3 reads CASSLGWGPLGSEQYF. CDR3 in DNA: TGTGCCAGCAGTTTAGGTTGGGGCCCTTTGGGCAGCGAGCAGTACTTC. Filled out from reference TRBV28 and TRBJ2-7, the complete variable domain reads DVKVTQSSRYLVKRTGEKVFLECVQDMDHENMFWYRQDPGLGLRLIYFSYDVKMKEKGDIPEGYSVSREKKERFSLILESASTNQTSMYLCASSLGWGPLGSEQYFGPGTRLTVT.

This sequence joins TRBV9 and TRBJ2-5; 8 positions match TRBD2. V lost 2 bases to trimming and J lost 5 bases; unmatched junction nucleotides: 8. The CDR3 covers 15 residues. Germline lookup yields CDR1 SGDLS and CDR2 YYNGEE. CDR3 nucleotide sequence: TGTGCCAGCAGCGTCTCCGGGAGGGCCTGGGAGACCCAGTACTTC. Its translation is CASSVSGRAWETQYF.

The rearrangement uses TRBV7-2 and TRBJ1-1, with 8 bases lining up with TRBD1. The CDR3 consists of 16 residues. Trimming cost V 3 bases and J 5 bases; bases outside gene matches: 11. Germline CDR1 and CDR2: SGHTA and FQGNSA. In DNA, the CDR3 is TGTGCCAGCAGCTTCCTATTCCAGGGGGCGCGGACTGAAGCTTTCTTT. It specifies CASSFLFQGARTEAFF.

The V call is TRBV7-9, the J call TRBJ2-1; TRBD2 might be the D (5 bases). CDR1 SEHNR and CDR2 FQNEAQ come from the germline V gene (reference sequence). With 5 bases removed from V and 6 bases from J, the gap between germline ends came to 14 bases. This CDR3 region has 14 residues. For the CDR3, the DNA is TGTGCCAGCAGCGACGGACTCGTGACCAATGAGCAGTTCTTC. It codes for CASSDGLVTNEQFF.

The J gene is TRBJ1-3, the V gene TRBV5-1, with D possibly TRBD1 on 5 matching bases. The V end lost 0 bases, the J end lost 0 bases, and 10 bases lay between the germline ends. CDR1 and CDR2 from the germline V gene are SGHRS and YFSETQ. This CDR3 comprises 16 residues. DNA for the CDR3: TGCGCCAGCAGCTTGGACAGGCCAGCCTCTGGAAACACCATATATTTT. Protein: CASSLDRPASGNTIYF.

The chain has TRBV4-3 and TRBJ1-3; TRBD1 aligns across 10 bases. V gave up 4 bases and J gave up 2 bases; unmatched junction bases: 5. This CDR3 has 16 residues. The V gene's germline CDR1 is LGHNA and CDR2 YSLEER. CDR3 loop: CASSRDDRGPGNTIYF. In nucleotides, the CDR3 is TGCGCCAGCAGCCGGGATGACAGGGGGCCTGGAAACACCATATATTTT.

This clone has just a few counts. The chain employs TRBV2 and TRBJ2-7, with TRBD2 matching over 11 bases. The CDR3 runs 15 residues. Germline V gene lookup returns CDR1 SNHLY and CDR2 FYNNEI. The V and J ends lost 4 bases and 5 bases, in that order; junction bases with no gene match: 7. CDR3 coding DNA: TGTGCCAGCAGTGTTTTGACTAGCGGGGCCGACGAGCAGTACTTC. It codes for CASSVLTSGADEQYF.

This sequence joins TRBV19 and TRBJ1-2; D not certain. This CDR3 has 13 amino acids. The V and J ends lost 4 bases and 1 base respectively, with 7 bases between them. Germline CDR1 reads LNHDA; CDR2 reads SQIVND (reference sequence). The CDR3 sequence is CASSSGYNYGYTF. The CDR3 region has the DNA TGTGCCAGTAGTAGCGGATATAACTATGGCTACACCTTC.

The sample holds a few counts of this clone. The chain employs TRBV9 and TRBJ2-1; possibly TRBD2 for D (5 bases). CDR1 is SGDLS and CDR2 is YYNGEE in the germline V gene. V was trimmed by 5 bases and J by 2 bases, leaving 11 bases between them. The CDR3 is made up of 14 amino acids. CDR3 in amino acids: CASSASNTYNEQFF. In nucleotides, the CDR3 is TGTGCCAGCAGTGCTAGCAATACCTACAATGAGCAGTTCTTC.

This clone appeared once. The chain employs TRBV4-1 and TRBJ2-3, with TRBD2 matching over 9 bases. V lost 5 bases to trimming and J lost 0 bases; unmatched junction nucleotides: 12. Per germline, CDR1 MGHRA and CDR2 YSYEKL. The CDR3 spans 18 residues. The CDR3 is CASSYRLAELLSTDTQYF. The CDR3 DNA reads TGCGCCAGCAGCTATAGACTAGCGGAGCTCTTGAGCACAGATACGCAGTATTTT.

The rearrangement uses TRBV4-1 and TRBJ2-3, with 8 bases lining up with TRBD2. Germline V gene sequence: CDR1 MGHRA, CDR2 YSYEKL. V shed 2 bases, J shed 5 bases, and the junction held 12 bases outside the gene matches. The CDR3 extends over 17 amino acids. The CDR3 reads CASSQRPGLGGQDTQYF. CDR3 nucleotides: TGCGCCAGCAGCCAACGCCCGGGACTAGGGGGGCAAGATACGCAGTATTTT.

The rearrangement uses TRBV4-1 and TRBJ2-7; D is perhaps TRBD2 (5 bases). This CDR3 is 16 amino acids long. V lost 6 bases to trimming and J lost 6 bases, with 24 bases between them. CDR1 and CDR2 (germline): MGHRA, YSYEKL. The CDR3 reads CASRRSVETIVGEQYF. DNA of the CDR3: TGCGCCAGCAGGCGGAGTGTTGAGACTATCGTTGGCGAGCAGTACTTC.

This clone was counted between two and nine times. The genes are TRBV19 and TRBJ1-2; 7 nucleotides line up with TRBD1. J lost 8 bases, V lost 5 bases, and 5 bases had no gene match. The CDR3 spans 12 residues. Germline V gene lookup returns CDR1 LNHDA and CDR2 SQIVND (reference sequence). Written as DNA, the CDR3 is TGTGCCAGTAGTGTAACAGGGGACGGCTACACCTTC. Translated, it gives CASSVTGDGYTF.

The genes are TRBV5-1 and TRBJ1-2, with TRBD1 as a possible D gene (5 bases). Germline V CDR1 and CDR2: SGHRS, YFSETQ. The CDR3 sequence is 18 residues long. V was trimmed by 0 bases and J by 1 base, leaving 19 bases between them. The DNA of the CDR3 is TGCGCCAGCAGCTTGGTGTGGGGCAGGATCACAAATAACTATGGCTACACCTTC. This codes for CASSLVWGRITNNYGYTF.

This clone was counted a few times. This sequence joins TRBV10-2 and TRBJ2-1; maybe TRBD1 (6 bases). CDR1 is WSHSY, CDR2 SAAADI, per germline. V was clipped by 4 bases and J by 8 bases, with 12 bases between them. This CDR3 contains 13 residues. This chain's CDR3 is CASSATGPHEQFF. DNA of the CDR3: TGCGCCAGCAGTGCGACAGGACCTCATGAGCAGTTCTTC.

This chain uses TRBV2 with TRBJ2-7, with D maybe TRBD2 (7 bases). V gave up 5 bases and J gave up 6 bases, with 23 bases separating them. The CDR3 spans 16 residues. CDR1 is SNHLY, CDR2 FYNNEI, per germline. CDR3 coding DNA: TGTGCCAGCAGTCCACAGGGACTATCAACTAGGGCCGAGCAGTACTTC. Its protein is CASSPQGLSTRAEQYF. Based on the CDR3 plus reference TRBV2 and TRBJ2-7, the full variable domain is EPEVTQTPSHQVTQMGQEVILRCVPISNHLYFYWYRQILGQKVEFLVSFYNNEISEKSEIFDDQFSVERPDGSNFTLKIRSTKLEDSAMYFCASSPQGLSTRAEQYFGPGTRLTVT.

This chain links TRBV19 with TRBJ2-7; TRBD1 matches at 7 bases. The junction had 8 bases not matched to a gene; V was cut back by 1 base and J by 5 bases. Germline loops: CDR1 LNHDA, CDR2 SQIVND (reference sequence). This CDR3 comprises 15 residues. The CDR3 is CASSIGQGWYHEQYF. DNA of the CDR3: TGTGCCAGTAGTATAGGACAGGGATGGTACCACGAGCAGTACTTC.

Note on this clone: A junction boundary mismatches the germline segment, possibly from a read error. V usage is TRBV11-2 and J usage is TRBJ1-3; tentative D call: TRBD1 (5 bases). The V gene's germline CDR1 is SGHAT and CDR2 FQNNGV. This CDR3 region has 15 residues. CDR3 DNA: TGTGCCAGCAGCTTAGAGCGGGACGTTGGAGACACCATATATTTT. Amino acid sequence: CASSLERDVGDTIYF.

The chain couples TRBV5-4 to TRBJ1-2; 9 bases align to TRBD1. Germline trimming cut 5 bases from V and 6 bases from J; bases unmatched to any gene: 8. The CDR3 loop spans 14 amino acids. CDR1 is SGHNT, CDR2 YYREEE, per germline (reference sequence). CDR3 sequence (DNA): TGTGCCAGCAGTTCCATCCGGGACAGGGATGGCTACACCTTC. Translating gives CASSSIRDRDGYTF.

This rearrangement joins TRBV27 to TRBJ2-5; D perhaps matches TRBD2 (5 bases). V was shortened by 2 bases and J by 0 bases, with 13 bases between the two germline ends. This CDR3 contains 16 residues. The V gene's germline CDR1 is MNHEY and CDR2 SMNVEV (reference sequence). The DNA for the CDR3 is TGTGCCAGCAGTTTAGTAGGTAGCGAGTACCAAGAGACCCAGTACTTC. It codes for CASSLVGSEYQETQYF.

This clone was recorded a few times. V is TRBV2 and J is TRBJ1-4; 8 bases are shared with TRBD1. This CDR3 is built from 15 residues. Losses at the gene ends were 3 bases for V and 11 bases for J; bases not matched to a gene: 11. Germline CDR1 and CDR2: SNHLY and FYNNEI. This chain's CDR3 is CASSDRDRPRGKLFF. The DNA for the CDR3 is TGTGCCAGCAGTGATAGGGACAGGCCGCGGGGCAAACTGTTTTTT.

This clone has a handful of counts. CDR3 region: CASSLDTQLTGGGREQYF. DNA for the CDR3: TGCGCCAGCAGCTTGGATACTCAGCTAACAGGGGGAGGGCGGGAGCAGTACTTC. This chain connects TRBV5-1 to TRBJ2-7; tentative D call: TRBD1 (8 bases). Germline V gene sequence: CDR1 SGHRS, CDR2 YFSETQ. Trimming cost V 0 bases and J 7 bases, with 26 bases left between them. The CDR3 loop spans 18 amino acids.